The sequence of this TCR beta chain was determined in a study of OX40 agonist ivuxolimab in advanced cancers. Study in general: Every patient in dose escalation had hepatocellular carcinoma, melanoma, renal cell or head and neck cancer. At 65% to 85% male, the cohort had a mean age of 60 years, ranging from roughly 20 to 90. Checkpoint inhibitors had been given previously to 40% of patients.

The table lists this clone with a count of one. This sample includes further DNA sequences coding for the same CDR3. Assay: immunoSEQ multiplex PCR; the TCRdb copy retains only in-frame clones and omits some. The sample has around 84,000 clones, 92% seen once. The CDR3 consists of 14 residues. V was trimmed by 5 bases and J by 1 base, leaving 11 bases between them. Germline V gene data show CDR1 as MNHEY and CDR2 as SMNVEV (reference sequence). Material: CD4+ or CD8+ T cells sorted from blood, obtained in a trial of the OX40 agonist ivuxolimab. This TCR was recovered from an adult with an advanced solid tumor such as melanoma, head and neck, liver or kidney cancer. The chain couples TRBV27 to TRBJ1-1, with D tentatively TRBD1 (5 bases). CDR3 in amino acids: CASSLGGENTEAFF. The DNA of the CDR3 is TGTGCCAGCAGTCTAGGAGGGGAGAACACTGAAGCTTTCTTT.